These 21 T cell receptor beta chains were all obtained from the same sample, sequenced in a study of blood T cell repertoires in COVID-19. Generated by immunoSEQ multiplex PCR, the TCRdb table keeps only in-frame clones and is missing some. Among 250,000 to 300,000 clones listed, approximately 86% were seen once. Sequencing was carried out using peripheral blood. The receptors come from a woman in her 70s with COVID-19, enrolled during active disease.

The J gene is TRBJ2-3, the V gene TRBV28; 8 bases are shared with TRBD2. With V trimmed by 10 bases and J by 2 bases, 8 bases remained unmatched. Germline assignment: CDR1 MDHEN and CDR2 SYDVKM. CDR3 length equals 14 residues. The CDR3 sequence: CAIPPGGDTDTQYF. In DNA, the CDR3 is TGTGCCATTCCACCGGGGGGGGACACAGATACGCAGTATTTT.

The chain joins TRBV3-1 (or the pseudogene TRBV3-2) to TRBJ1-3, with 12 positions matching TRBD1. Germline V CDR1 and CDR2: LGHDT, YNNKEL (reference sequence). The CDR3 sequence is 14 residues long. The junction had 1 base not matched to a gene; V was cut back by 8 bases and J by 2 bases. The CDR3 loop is CASRDRGPGNTIYF. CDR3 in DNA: TGTGCCAGCCGGGACAGGGGGCCTGGAAACACCATATATTTT.

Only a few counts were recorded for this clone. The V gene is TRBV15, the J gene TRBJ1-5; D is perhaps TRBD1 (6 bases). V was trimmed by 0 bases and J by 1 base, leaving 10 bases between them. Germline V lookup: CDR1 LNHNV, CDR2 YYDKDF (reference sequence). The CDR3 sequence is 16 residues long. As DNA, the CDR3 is TGTGCCACCAGCAGAGAGGGAGGGGGAAGCAATCAGCCCCAGCATTTT. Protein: CATSREGGGSNQPQHF. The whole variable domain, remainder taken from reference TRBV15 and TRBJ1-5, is DAMVIQNPRYQVTQFGKPVTLSCSQTLNHNVMYWYQQKSSQAPKLLFHYYDKDFNNEADTPDNFQSRRPNTSFCFLDIRSPGLGDTAMYLCATSREGGGSNQPQHFGDGTRLSIL.

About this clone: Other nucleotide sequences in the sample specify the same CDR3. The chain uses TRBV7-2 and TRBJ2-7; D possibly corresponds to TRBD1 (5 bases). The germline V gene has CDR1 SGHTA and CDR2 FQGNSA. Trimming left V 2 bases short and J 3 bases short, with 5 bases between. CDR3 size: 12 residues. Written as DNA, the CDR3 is TGTGCCAGCAGCTTACAGGGCTACGAGCAGTACTTC. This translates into CASSLQGYEQYF. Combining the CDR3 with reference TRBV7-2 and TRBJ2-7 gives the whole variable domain GAGVSQSPSNKVTEKGKDVELRCDPISGHTALYWYRQSLGQGLEFLIYFQGNSAPDKSGLPSDRFSAERTGGSVSTLTIQRTQQEDSAVYLCASSLQGYEQYFGPGTRLTVT.

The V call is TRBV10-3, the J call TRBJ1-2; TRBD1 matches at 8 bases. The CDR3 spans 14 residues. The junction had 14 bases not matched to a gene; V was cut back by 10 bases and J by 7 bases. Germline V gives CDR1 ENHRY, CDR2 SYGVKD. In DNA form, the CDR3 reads TGTGCCACCGGCGAAGGCAGGGGGCGTAGTGGCTACACCTTC. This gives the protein CATGEGRGRSGYTF.

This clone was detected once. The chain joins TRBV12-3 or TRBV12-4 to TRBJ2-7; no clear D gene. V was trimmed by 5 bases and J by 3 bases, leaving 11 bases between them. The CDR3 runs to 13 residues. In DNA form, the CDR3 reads TGTGCCAGCAGTCCCAGGATCCTCTACGAGCAGTACTTC. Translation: CASSPRILYEQYF.

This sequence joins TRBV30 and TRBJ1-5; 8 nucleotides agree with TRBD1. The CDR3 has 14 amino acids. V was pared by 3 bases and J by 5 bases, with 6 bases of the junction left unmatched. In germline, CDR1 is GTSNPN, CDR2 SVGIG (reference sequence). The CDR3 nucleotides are TGTGCCTGGAGCGGACAGGGAGCGCATCAGCCCCAGCATTTT. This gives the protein CAWSGQGAHQPQHF.

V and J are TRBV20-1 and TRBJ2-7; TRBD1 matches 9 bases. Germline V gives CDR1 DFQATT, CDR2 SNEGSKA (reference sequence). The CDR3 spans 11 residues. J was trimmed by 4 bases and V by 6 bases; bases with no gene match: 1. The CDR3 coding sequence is TGCAGTGCCGGGACAGGGTACGAGCAGTACTTC. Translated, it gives CSAGTGYEQYF.

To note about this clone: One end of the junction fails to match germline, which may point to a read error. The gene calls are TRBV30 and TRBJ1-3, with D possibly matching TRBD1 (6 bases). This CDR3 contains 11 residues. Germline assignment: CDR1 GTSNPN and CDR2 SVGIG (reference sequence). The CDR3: CAWSGTGQGDF. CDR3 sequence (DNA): TGTGCCTGGAGTGGCACGGGACAAGGGGATTTT.

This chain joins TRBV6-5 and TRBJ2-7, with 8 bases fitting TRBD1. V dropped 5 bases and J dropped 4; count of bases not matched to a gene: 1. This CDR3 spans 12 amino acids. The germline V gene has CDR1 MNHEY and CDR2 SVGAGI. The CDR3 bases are TGTGCCAGCAGTCGGACAGGGTACGAGCAGTACTTC. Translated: CASSRTGYEQYF.

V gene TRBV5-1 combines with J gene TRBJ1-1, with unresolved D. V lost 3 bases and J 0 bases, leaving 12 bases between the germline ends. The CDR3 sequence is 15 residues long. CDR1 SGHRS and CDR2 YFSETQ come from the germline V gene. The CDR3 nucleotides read TGCGCCAGCAGCTCAGACACTGGAATGAACACTGAAGCTTTCTTT. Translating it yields CASSSDTGMNTEAFF.

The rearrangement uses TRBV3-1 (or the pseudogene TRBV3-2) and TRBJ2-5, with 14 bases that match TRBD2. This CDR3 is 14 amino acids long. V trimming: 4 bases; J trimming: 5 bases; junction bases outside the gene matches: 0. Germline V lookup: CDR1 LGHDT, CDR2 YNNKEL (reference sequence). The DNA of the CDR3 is TGTGCCAGCAGCCGGACTAGCGGGGGGGAGACCCAGTACTTC. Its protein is CASSRTSGGETQYF.

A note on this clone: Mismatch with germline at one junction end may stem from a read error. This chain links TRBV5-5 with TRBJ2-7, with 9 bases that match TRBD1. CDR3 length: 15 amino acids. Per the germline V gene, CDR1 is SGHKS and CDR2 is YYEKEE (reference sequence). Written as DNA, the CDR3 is TGTGCCAGCAGGGACCTGGACAGGGGCTCCGACGAGCAGTACTTC. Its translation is CASRDLDRGSDEQYF.

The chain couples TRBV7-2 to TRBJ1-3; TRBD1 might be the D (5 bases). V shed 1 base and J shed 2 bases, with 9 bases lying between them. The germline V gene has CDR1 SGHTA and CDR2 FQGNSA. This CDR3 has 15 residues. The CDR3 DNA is TGTGCCAGCAGCTTAGTGAGCAGGGCTGGAAACACCATATATTTT. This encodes CASSLVSRAGNTIYF. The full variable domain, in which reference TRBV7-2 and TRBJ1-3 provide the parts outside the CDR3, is GAGVSQSPSNKVTEKGKDVELRCDPISGHTALYWYRQSLGQGLEFLIYFQGNSAPDKSGLPSDRFSAERTGGSVSTLTIQRTQQEDSAVYLCASSLVSRAGNTIYFGEGSWLTVV.

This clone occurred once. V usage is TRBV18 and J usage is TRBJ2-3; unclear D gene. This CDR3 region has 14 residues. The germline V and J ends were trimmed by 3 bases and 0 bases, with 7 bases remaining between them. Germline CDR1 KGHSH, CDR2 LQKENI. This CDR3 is CASSPMLSTDTQYF. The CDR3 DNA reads TGTGCCAGCTCACCTATGTTGAGCACAGATACGCAGTATTTT. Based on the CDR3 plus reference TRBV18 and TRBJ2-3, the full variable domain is NAGVMQNPRHLVRRRGQEARLRCSPMKGHSHVYWYRQLPEEGLKFMVYLQKENIIDESGMPKERFSAEFPKEGPSILRIQQVVRGDSAAYFCASSPMLSTDTQYFGPGTRLTVL.

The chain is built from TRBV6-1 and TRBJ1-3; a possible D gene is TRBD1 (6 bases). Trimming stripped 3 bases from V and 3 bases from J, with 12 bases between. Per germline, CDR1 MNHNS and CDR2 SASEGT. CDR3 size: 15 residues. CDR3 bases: TGTGCCAGCAGTGATCAGGGGCGAATTGGAAACACCATATATTTT. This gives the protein CASSDQGRIGNTIYF.

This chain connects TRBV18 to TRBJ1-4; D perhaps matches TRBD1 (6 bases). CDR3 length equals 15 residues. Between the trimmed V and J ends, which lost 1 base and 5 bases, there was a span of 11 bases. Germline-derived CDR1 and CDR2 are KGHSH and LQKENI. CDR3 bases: TGTGCCAGCTCACCACGACAGGTTGGAAATGAAAAACTGTTTTTT. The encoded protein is CASSPRQVGNEKLFF.

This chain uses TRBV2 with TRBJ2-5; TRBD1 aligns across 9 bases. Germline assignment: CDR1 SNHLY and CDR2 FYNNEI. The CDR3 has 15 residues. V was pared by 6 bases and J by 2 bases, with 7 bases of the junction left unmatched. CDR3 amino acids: CASRGQGMIQETQYF. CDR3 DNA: TGTGCCAGCAGAGGACAGGGGATGATACAAGAGACCCAGTACTTC.

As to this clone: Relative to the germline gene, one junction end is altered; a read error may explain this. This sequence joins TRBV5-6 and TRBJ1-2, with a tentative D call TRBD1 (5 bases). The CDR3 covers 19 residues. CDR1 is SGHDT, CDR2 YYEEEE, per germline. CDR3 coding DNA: TGTGCCCGACCCTTCCTGGGGGGGTCCCCGGGGTCGGCTAATTATGGCTACACCTTC. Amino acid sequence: CARPFLGGSPGSANYGYTF.

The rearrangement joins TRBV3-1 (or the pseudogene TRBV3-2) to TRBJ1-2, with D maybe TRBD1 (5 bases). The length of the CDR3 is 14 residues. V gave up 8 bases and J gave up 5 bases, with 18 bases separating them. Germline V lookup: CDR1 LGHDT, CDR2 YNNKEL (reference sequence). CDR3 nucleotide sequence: TGTGCCAGCTCCCCGGGGGGAGCACTATATGGCTACACCTTC. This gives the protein CASSPGGALYGYTF.

Here the CDR3 reads CASSERGQKNEQFF. Written as DNA, the CDR3 is TGCGCCAGCAGTGAAAGGGGACAGAAGAATGAGCAGTTCTTC. The J gene is TRBJ2-1, the V gene TRBV10-1; TRBD1 matches at 7 bases. Trimming took 3 bases from V and 7 from J; bases not matched to a gene: 6. CDR1 and CDR2 (germline): WNHNN, SYGVQD (reference sequence). The CDR3 has 14 residues.